This T cell receptor (beta chain) stems from a study of CD8 T cells in ankylosing spondylitis. The study's findings and limits: Previous work reported some of these motif variants in the synovial fluid and blood of reactive arthritis. According to the report, clones linked to the disease were significantly enriched in matched synovial fluid samples taken from ankylosing spondylitis patients.

The authors made TCR beta libraries by quantitative 5'-RACE with molecular barcodes. MiXCR was run by TCRdb on the 5' RACE reads, yielding one entry per CDR3 protein. The sample comprises 130,000 to 150,000 distinct CDR3 sequences, roughly 7.7% of which are singletons, and roughly 7.2% rests with the top ten. To note about this clonotype: Its antigen is not identified.

This CDR3 has 12 amino acids. Trimming shortened V by 6 bases and J by 3 bases, and 9 bases separated the two germline ends. The germline V gene has CDR1 MDHEN and CDR2 SYDVKM. This sequence joins TRBV28 and TRBJ2-7; D gene unclear. The TCR was taken from a male donor with ankylosing spondylitis. Sequenced sample: synovial fluid, either unsorted or a sorted T cell fraction (not recorded which). CDR3 sequence: CASRPPGYEQYF. CDR3 DNA: TGTGCCAGCAGACCACCAGGCTACGAGCAGTACTTC.